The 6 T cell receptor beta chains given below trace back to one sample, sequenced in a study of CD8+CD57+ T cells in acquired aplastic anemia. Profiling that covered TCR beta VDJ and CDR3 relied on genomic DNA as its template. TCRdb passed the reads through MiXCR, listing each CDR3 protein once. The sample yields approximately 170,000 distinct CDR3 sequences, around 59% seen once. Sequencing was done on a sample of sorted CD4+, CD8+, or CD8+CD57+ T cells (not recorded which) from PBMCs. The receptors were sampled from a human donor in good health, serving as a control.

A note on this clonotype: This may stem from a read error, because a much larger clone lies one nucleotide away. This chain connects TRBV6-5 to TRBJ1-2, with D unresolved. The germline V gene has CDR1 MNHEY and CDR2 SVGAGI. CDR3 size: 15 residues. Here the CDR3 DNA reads TGTGCCAGAAGTTACGCAGACGGGTTTAACTATGGCTACACCTTC. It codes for CARSYADGFNYGYTF.

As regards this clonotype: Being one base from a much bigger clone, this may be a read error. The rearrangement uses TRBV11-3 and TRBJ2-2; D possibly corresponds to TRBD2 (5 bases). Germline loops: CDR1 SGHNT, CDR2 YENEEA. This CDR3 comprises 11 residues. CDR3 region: CASSLAGEPFF. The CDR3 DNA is TGTGCCAGCAGCTTGGCCGGGGAGCCGTTTTTT. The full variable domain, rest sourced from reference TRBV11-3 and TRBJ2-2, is EAGVVQSPRYKIIEKKQPVAFWCNPISGHNTLYWYLQNLGQGPELLIRYENEEAVDDSQLPKDRFSAERLKGVDSTLKIQPAELGDSAVYLCASSLAGEPFFGEGSRLTVL.

The CDR3 DNA sequence: TGTGCCATCAGGGGGACAGGGGGCCTTGGCTACACCTTC. It translates to CAIRGTGGLGYTF. The chain uses TRBV10-3 and TRBJ1-2; 12 bases are shared with TRBD1. CDR1 ENHRY and CDR2 SYGVKD come from the germline V gene. The V gene end was trimmed by 6 bases and the J gene end by 7 bases; junction bases not matched to a gene: 3. CDR3 length: 13 residues.

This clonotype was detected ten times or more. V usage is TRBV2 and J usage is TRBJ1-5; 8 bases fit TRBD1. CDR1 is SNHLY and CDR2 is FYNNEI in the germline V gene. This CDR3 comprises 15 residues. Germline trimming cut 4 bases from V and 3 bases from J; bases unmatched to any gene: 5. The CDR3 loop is CASSGQGRNNQPQHF. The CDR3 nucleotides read TGTGCCAGCAGTGGACAGGGGAGGAACAATCAGCCCCAGCATTTT.

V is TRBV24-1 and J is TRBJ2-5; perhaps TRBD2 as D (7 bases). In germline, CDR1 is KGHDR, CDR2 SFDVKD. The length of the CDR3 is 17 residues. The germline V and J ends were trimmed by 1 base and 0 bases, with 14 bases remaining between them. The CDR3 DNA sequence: TGTGCCACCAGTGATTTTGGCGGGGGCCGTGACCAAGAGACCCAGTACTTC. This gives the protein CATSDFGGGRDQETQYF.

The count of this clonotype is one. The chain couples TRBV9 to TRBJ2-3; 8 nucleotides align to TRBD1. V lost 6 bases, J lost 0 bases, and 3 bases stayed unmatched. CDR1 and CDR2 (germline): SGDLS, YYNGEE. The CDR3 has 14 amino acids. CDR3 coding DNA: TGTGCCAGCAACCGGGACAGGAGCACAGATACGCAGTATTTT. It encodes CASNRDRSTDTQYF.